This is a list of T cell receptor beta chains from one sample in a study of T cells in Graves' hyperthyroidism and ophthalmopathy. TCRdb re-analysed the multiplex PCR reads in MiXCR, keeping a single row per CDR3 protein. Among hundreds of thousands of distinct CDR3 sequences listed, around 22% were seen once. The sequencing sample was made of blood. The receptors originated from a man aged 30 to 39 with Graves' ophthalmopathy. The CDR3 runs from the conserved cysteine through the conserved F or W. D genes are given only for firm matches. For some rows the clone size is stated as once, few or many, or as a class when expanded; others skip it.

J gene: TRBJ2-1; D gene: -; CDR3 length: 16; V gene: TRBV30; clone size: -; CDR3 protein: CAWRPWGVLPYNEQFF; CDR3 DNA: TGTGCCTGGAGACCCTGGGGGGTTCTCCCCTACAATGAGCAGTTCTTC
J gene: TRBJ1-1; D gene: -; CDR3 length: 18; V gene: TRBV5-1; clone size: -; CDR3 protein: CASSFGGVGLKMNTEAFF; CDR3 DNA: TGCGCCAGCAGCTTTGGTGGCGTTGGACTGAAGATGAACACTGAAGCTTTCTTT
J gene: TRBJ2-2; D gene: -; CDR3 length: 13; V gene: TRBV7-9; clone size: -; CDR3 protein: CASSFENTGELFF; CDR3 DNA: TGTGCCAGCAGCTTTGAGAACACCGGGGAGCTGTTTTTT
J gene: TRBJ2-3; D gene: -; CDR3 length: 15; V gene: TRBV7-2; clone size: many; CDR3 protein: CASSLGGLFTDTQYF; CDR3 DNA: TGTGCCAGCAGCTTAGGGGGACTCTTCACAGATACGCAGTATTTT
J gene: TRBJ2-1; D gene: TRBD2; CDR3 length: 16; V gene: TRBV7-3; clone size: -; CDR3 protein: CASSNTPGLVINEQFF; CDR3 DNA: TGTGCCAGCAGCAACACTCCGGGACTAGTGATCAATGAGCAGTTCTTC
J gene: TRBJ2-2; D gene: -; CDR3 length: 15; V gene: TRBV7-9; clone size: -; CDR3 protein: CASSTPGRNTGELFF; CDR3 DNA: TGTGCCAGCAGCACCCCCGGACGTAACACCGGGGAGCTGTTTTTT
J gene: TRBJ1-1; D gene: TRBD1; CDR3 length: 14; V gene: TRBV7-9; clone size: -; CDR3 protein: CASSGHQGGTEAFF; CDR3 DNA: TGTGCCAGCAGCGGACACCAGGGGGGCACTGAAGCTTTCTTT
J gene: TRBJ1-1; D gene: -; CDR3 length: 14; V gene: TRBV7-9; clone size: many; CDR3 protein: CASSLFKVNTEAFF; CDR3 DNA: TGTGCCAGCAGCTTATTTAAAGTGAACACTGAAGCTTTCTTT
J gene: TRBJ1-5; D gene: TRBD1; CDR3 length: 15; V gene: TRBV5-1; clone size: many; CDR3 protein: CASSSTGGGNQPQHF; CDR3 DNA: TGCGCCAGCAGCTCGACAGGGGGCGGCAATCAGCCCCAGCATTTT
J gene: TRBJ1-1; D gene: -; CDR3 length: 14; V gene: TRBV6-2/TRBV6-3; clone size: -; CDR3 protein: CASSYGIKNTEAFF; CDR3 DNA: TGTGCCAGCAGTTACGGGATCAAGAACACTGAAGCTTTCTTT
J gene: TRBJ1-2; D gene: -; CDR3 length: 15; V gene: TRBV20-1; clone size: -; CDR3 protein: CSAIARWGDDYGYTF; CDR3 DNA: TGCAGTGCTATAGCCCGATGGGGTGATGACTATGGCTACACCTTC
J gene: TRBJ2-3; D gene: -; CDR3 length: 12; V gene: TRBV29-1; clone size: -; CDR3 protein: CSVPRGTDTQYF; CDR3 DNA: TGCAGCGTTCCCAGGGGCACAGATACGCAGTATTTT
J gene: TRBJ2-3; D gene: -; CDR3 length: 17; V gene: TRBV16; clone size: few; CDR3 protein: CASSLRRAQESTDTQYF; CDR3 DNA: TGTGCCAGCAGTCTGAGGAGGGCCCAGGAGTCCACAGATACGCAGTATTTT
J gene: TRBJ2-4; D gene: -; CDR3 length: 14; V gene: TRBV19; clone size: few; CDR3 protein: CASRKAGPQNIQYF; CDR3 DNA: TGTGCCAGTAGGAAAGCCGGGCCACAAAACATTCAGTACTTC
J gene: TRBJ2-5; D gene: TRBD2; CDR3 length: 11; V gene: TRBV27; clone size: few; CDR3 protein: CASTQGRAQYF; CDR3 DNA: TGTGCCAGCACTCAAGGGAGGGCCCAGTACTTC
J gene: TRBJ1-5; D gene: -; CDR3 length: 13; V gene: TRBV30; clone size: few; CDR3 protein: CAWSVSINQPQHF; CDR3 DNA: TGTGCCTGGAGTGTAAGTATCAATCAGCCCCAGCATTTT
J gene: TRBJ2-1; D gene: -; CDR3 length: 15; V gene: TRBV7-8; clone size: -; CDR3 protein: CASSLVGLSYNEQFF; CDR3 DNA: TGTGCCAGCAGCTTAGTGGGACTCTCCTACAATGAGCAGTTCTTC
J gene: TRBJ2-2; D gene: -; CDR3 length: 18; V gene: TRBV28; clone size: -; CDR3 protein: CASSPTLWGGPNTGELFF; CDR3 DNA: TGTGCCAGCAGTCCCACACTCTGGGGCGGGCCGAACACCGGGGAGCTGTTTTTT
J gene: TRBJ2-3; D gene: -; CDR3 length: 16; V gene: TRBV11-3; clone size: -; CDR3 protein: CASSAAGTHRADTQYF; CDR3 DNA: TGTGCCAGCAGCGCCGCCGGGACTCACAGGGCAGATACGCAGTATTTT
J gene: TRBJ2-7; D gene: TRBD2; CDR3 length: 16; V gene: TRBV29-1; clone size: -; CDR3 protein: CSVEDPRTSGTYEQYF; CDR3 DNA: TGCAGCGTTGAAGACCCCAGGACTAGCGGGACCTACGAGCAGTACTTC